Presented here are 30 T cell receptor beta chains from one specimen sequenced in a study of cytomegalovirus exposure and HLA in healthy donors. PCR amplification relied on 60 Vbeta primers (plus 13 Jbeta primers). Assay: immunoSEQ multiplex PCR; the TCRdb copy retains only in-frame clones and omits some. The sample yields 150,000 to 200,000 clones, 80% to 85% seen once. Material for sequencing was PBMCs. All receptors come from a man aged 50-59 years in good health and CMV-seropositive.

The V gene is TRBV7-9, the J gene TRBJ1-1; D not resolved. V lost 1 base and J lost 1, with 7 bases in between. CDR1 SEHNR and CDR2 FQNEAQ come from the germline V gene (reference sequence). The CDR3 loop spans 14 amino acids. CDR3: CASSLGQANTEAFF. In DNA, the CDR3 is TGTGCCAGCAGCTTAGGTCAGGCGAACACTGAAGCTTTCTTT.

CDR3 residues: CASSQDTGSGNTIYF. Here the CDR3 DNA reads TGTGCCAGCAGCCAAGATACCGGTTCTGGAAACACCATATATTTT. The gene calls are TRBV4-2 and TRBJ1-3; no reliable D call. Germline CDR1 and CDR2: LGHNA and YNFKEQ. V lost 0 bases and J 1 base, leaving 7 bases between the germline ends. CDR3 length: 15 residues.

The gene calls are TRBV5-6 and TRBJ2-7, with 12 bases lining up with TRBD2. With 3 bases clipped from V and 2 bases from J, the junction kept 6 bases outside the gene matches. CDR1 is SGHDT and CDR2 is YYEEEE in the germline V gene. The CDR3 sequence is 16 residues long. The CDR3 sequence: CASSSGLAGPTYEQYF. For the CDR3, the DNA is TGTGCCAGCAGCTCGGGACTAGCGGGTCCCACCTACGAGCAGTACTTC.

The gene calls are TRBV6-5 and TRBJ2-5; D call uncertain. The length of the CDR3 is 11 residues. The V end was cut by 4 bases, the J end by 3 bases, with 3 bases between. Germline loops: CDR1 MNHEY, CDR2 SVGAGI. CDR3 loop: CASSLKETQYF. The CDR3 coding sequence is TGTGCCAGCAGTTTAAAAGAGACCCAGTACTTC.

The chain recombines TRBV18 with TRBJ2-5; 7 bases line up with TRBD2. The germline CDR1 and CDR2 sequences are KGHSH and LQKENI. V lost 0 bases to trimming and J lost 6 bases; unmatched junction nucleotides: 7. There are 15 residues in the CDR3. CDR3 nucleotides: TGTGCCAGCTCACCACCCGCGGGAGAATTAAAGACCCAGTACTTC. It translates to CASSPPAGELKTQYF.

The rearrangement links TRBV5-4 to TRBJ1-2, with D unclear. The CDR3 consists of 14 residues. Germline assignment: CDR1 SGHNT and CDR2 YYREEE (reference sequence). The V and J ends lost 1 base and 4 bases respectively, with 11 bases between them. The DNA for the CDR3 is TGTGCCAGCAGCTTGCTCAACCCCAGCTATGGCTACACCTTC. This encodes CASSLLNPSYGYTF.

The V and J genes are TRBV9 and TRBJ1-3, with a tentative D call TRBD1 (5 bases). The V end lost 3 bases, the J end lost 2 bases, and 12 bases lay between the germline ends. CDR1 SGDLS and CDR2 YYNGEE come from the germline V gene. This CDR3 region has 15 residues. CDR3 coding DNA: TGTGCCAGCAGCGCAATGCAAGGGGCTGGAAACACCATATATTTT. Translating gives CASSAMQGAGNTIYF.

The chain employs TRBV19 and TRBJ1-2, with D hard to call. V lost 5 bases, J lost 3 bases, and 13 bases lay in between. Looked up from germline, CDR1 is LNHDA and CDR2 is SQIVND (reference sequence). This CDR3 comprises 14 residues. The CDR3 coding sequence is TGTGCCAGTAGTGAGGGAGGCGGGCACTATGGCTACACCTTC. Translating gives CASSEGGGHYGYTF.

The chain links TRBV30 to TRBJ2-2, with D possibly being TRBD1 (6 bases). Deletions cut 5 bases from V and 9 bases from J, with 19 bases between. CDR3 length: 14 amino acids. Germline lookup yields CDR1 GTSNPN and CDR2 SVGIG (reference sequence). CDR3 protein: CAWGTGHGSRELFF. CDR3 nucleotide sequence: TGTGCCTGGGGAACGGGACACGGTTCCCGGGAGCTGTTTTTT.

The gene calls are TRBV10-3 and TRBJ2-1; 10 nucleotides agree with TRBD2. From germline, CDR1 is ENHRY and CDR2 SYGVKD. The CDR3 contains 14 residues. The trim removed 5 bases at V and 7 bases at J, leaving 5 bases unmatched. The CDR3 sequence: CAISSGGAWNEQFF. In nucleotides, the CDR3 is TGTGCCATCAGTAGCGGGGGGGCTTGGAATGAGCAGTTCTTC.

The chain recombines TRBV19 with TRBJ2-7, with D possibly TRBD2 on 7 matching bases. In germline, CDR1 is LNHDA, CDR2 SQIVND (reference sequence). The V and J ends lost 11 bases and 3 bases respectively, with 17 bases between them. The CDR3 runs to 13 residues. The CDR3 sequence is CASGGGRYYEQYF. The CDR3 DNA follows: TGTGCCTCTGGGGGGGGCCGCTACTACGAGCAGTACTTC.

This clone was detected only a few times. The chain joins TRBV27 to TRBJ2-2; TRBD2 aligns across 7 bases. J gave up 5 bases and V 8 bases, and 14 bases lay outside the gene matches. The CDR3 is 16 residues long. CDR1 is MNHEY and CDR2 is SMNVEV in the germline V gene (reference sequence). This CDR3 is CASPQIMREQTGELFF. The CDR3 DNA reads TGTGCCAGCCCCCAAATTATGCGGGAGCAGACCGGGGAGCTGTTTTTT.

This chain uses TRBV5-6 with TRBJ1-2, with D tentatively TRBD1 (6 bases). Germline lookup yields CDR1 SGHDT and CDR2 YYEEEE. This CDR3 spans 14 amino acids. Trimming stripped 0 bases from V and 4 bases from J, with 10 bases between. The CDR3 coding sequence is TGTGCCAGCAGCTTGGGTCCAGGGGCCTATGGCTACACCTTC. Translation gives CASSLGPGAYGYTF.

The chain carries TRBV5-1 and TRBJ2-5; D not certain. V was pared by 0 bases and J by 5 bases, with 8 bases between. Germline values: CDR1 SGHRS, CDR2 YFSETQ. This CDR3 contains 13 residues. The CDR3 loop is CASSLAIRETQYF. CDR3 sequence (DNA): TGCGCCAGCAGCTTGGCGATTCGGGAGACCCAGTACTTC.

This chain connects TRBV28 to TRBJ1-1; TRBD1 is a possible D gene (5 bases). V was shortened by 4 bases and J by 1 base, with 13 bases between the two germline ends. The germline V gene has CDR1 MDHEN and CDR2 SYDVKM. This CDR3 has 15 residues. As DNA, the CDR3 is TGTGCCAGCAGTTCCTTAGGGGTCGCGAACACTGAAGCTTTCTTT. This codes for CASSSLGVANTEAFF.

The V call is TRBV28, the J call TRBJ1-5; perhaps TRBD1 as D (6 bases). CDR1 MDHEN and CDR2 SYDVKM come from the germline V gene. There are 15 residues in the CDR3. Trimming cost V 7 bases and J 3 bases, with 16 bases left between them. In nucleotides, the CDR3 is TGTGCCAGCACTTCACAACAGGGATACAATCAGCCCCAGCATTTT. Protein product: CASTSQQGYNQPQHF.

This CDR3 is CAIRRQVDSPLHF. The CDR3 DNA follows: TGTGCCATCCGCCGCCAGGTCGATTCACCCCTCCACTTT. The rearrangement uses TRBV10-3 and TRBJ1-6; D unclear. Trimming left V 8 bases short and J 8 bases short, with 13 bases between. The CDR3 loop spans 13 amino acids. Per the germline V gene, CDR1 is ENHRY and CDR2 is SYGVKD.

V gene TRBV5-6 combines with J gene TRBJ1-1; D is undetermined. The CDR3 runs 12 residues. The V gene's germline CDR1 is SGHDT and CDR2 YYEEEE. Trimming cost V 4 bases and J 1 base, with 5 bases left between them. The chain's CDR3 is CASSRQNTEAFF. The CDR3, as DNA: TGTGCCAGCAGCCGACAGAACACTGAAGCTTTCTTT.

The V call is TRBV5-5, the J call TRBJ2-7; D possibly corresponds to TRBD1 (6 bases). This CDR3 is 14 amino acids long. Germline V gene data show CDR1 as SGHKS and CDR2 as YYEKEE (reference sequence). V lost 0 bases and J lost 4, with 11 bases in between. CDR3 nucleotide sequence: TGTGCCAGCAGCTTGGGCAGGGGTCGGTACGAGCAGTACTTC. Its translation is CASSLGRGRYEQYF.

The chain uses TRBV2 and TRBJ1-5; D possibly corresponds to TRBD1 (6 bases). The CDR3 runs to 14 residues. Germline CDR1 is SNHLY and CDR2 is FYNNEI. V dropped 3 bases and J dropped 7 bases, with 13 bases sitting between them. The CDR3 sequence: CASSDGGGRQPQHF. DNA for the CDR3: TGTGCCAGCAGTGATGGGGGGGGGCGGCAGCCCCAGCATTTT.

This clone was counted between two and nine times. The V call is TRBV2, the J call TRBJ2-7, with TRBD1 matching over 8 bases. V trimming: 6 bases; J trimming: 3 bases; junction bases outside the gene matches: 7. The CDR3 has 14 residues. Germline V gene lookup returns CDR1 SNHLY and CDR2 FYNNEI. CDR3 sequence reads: CASRRTGLDYEQYF. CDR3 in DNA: TGTGCCAGCAGACGGACAGGGCTAGACTACGAGCAGTACTTC.

Here the CDR3 DNA reads TGCGCCAGCAGCCAGCTGGGACAGGGGGCTGGCGGCTACACCTTC. Amino acids: CASSQLGQGAGGYTF. V gene TRBV4-1 combines with J gene TRBJ1-2, with 12 bases identical to TRBD1. Germline V gene sequence: CDR1 MGHRA, CDR2 YSYEKL. V trimming: 3 bases; J trimming: 8 bases; junction bases outside the gene matches: 7. The length of the CDR3 is 15 residues.

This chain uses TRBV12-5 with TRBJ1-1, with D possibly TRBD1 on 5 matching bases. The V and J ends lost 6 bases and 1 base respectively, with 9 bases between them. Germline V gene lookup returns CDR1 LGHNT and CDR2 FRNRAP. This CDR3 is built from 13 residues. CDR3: CASGLGQNTEAFF. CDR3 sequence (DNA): TGTGCTAGTGGACTTGGACAGAACACTGAAGCTTTCTTT.

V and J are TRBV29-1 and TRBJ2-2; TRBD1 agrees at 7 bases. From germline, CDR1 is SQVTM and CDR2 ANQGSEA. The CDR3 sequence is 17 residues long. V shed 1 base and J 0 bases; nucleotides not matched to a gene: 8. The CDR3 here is CSVEGTWDSPNTGELFF. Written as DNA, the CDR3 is TGCAGCGTTGAAGGGACCTGGGACAGCCCGAACACCGGGGAGCTGTTTTTT.

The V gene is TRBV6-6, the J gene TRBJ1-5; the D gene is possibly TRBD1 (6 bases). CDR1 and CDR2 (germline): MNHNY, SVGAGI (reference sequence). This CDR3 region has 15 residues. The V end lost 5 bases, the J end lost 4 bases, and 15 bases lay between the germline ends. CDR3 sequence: CASSVDSGRNQPQHF. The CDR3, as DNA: TGTGCCAGCAGTGTGGACAGCGGGAGGAATCAGCCCCAGCATTTT.

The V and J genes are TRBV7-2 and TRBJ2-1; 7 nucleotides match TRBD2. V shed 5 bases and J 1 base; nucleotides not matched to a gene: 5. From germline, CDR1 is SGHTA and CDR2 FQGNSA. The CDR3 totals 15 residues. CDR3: CASSRAGTSYNEQFF. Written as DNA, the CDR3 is TGTGCCAGCAGCAGAGCGGGAACTTCCTACAATGAGCAGTTCTTC.

The CDR3 bases are TGTGCCAGCAGCTCCCGGGCCGGAGGATTAACTTCACCCCTCCACTTT. As protein: CASSSRAGGLTSPLHF. This chain joins TRBV7-9 and TRBJ1-6; D gene unclear. Trimming left V 4 bases short and J 9 bases short, with 19 bases between. The CDR3 runs to 16 residues. Germline CDR1 reads SEHNR; CDR2 reads FQNEAQ (reference sequence).

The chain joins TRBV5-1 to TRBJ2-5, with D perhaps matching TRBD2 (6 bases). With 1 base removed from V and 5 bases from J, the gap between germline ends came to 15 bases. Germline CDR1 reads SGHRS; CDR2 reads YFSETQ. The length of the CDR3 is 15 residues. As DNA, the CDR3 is TGCGCCAGCAGCTTGTTCTTTAGAGGGACTGAGACCCAGTACTTC. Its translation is CASSLFFRGTETQYF.

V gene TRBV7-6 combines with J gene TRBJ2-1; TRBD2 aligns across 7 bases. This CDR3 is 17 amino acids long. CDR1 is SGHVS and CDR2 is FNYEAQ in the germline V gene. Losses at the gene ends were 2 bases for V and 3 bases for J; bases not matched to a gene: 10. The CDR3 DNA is TGTGCCAGCAGCTTAAGGGGCGGCGGGAGTTTCTACAATGAGCAGTTCTTC. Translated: CASSLRGGGSFYNEQFF.

The CDR3 DNA is TGTGCCAGCAGCCCCGCGGGGGGGTATGGCTACACCTTC. Protein product: CASSPAGGYGYTF. The chain has TRBV11-2 and TRBJ1-2; a weak D match, TRBD1 (5 bases). Trimming removed 5 bases from V and 5 bases from J, with 12 bases in between. Germline CDR1 reads SGHAT; CDR2 reads FQNNGV. CDR3 length equals 13 residues.